This TCR beta chain derives from a study of T cell responses to AZD1222 COVID-19 vaccine. Trimming left V 4 bases short and J 2 bases short, with 9 bases between. This CDR3 has 13 amino acids. Germline CDR1 SEHNR, CDR2 FQNEAQ (reference sequence). Profiling relied on immunoSEQ multiplex PCR, and the TCRdb table lists in-frame clones only, not all of them. Of some 120,000 clones listed, less than 90% are singletons. Sequences were derived from peripheral blood, sampled on day 0 of AZD1222 vaccination. The TCR was taken from an adult in good health. The rearrangement links TRBV7-9 to TRBJ2-7, with a tentative D call TRBD2 (5 bases). Here the CDR3 reads CASSWTEAYEQYF. The CDR3 DNA sequence: TGTGCCAGCAGCTGGACGGAGGCCTACGAGCAGTACTTC.